This TCR beta chain comes out of a study of Tregs in tolerant kidney transplant recipients. Regarding the study as a whole: For some patients, primers changed over time, blocking nucleotide-level comparison.

Per germline, CDR1 MGHRA and CDR2 YSYEKL. The CDR3 runs to 17 residues. The ends lost 4 bases at V and 0 bases at J; junction bases unmatched: 8. Recipients received nonmyeloablative bone marrow transplants from related graft donors, with transient mixed chimerism. The protocol was immunoSEQ multiplex PCR, while the TCRdb copy is restricted to in-frame clones and leaves out a portion. This table holds some 30,000 clones. Points on this clone: Its antigen remains unidentified. The CDR3 end lies 3 residues beyond the end of the read and is filled in from the germline J gene.

The chain couples TRBV4-1 to TRBJ2-7; 11 positions agree with TRBD2. The sequence came from a human patient who received a combined kidney and bone marrow transplant. The T cells may partly be graft donor cells. Sequenced material: CD4+ T cells from blood (PBMCs), taken 24 months after the transplant. Partial CDR3 DNA: TGCGCCAGCAGCCCTGGCCGACTAGCGGGGAACTCCTACGAG. It translates to CASSPGRLAGNSYE. Given in full, the CDR3 is CASSPGRLAGNSYEQYF.